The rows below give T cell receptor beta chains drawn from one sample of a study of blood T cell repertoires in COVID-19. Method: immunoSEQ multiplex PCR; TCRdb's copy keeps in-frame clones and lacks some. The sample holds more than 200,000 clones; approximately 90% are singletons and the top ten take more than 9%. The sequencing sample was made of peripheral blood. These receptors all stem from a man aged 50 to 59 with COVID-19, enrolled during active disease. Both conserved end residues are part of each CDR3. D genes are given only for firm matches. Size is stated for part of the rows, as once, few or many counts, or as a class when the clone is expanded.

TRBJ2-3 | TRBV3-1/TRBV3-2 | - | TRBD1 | CASSLGTVTDTQYF | TGTGCCAGCAGCCTTGGGACAGTCACAGATACGCAGTATTTT
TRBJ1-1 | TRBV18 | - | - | CASSPTSGQGGEAFF | TGTGCCAGCTCACCCACTAGCGGTCAAGGCGGTGAAGCTTTCTTT
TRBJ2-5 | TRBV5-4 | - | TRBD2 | CASSFWGGETQYF | TGTGCCAGCAGTTTTTGGGGGGGAGAGACCCAGTACTTC
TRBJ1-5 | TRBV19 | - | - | CASSIYRDGNQPQHF | TGTGCCAGTAGTATCTACAGGGATGGCAATCAGCCCCAGCATTTT
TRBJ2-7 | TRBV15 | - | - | CATSVLRGYEQYF | TGTGCCACCAGCGTCCTAAGGGGGTACGAGCAGTACTTC
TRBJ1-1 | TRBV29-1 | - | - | CSADRNTEAFF | TGCAGCGCGGACAGAAACACTGAAGCTTTCTTT
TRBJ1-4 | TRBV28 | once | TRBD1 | CASSLGTGRLGLFF | TGTGCCAGCAGCCTTGGGACAGGGAGATTAGGCCTGTTTTTT
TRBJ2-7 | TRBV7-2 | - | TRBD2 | CASSPQGLAGGPLKQYF | TGTGCCAGCAGCCCCCAGGGGCTAGCGGGGGGGCCTTTGAAGCAGTACTTC
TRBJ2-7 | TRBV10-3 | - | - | CAISETREGEQYF | TGTGCCATCAGTGAGACCAGGGAAGGCGAGCAGTACTTC
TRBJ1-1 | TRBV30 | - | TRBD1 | CAWSRDRGFGTEAFF | TGTGCCTGGAGCAGGGACAGGGGGTTCGGCACTGAAGCTTTCTTT
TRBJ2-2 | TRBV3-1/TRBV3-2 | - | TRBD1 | CASSSRTGVNTGELFF | TGTGCCAGCAGCTCCCGGACAGGGGTCAACACCGGGGAGCTGTTTTTT
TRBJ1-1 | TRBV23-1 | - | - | CASNPRQRLNTEAFF | TGCGCCAGCAATCCCCGACAGAGGTTGAACACTGAAGCTTTCTTT
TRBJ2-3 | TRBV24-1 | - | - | CATSDSIGTQYF | TGTGCCACCAGTGATAGTATCGGTACGCAGTATTTT
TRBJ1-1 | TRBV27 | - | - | CASSKRGVNTEAFF | TGTGCCAGCAGCAAACGCGGGGTTAACACTGAAGCTTTCTTT
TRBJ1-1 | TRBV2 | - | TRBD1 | CASTGQRTNTEAFF | TGTGCCAGCACGGGACAGAGGACGAACACTGAAGCTTTCTTT
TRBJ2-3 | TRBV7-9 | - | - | CASSAWVAVADTQYF | TGTGCCAGCAGCGCCTGGGTCGCGGTTGCAGATACGCAGTATTTT
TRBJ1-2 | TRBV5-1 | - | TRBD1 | CASSLDLPGQGNYGYTF | TGCGCCAGCAGCTTGGACCTACCGGGACAGGGGAACTATGGCTACACCTTC
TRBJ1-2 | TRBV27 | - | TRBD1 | CASSPRRGLGYTF | TGTGCCAGCAGTCCTCGGAGGGGGCTTGGCTACACCTTC
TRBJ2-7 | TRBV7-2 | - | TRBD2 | CASSLVAGRGGYEQYF | TGTGCCAGCAGCTTAGTGGCAGGGCGGGGGGGCTACGAGCAGTACTTC
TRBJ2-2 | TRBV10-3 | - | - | CAIMREITGELFF | TGTGCCATCATGAGAGAAATCACCGGGGAGCTGTTTTTT
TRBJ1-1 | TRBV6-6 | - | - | CASSLYSPLGTLDLNTEAFF | TGTGCCAGCAGCCTATATAGCCCCTTAGGGACTCTCGATTTGAACACTGAAGCTTTCTTT
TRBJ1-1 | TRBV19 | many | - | CASSISGARGTEAFF | TGTGCCAGTAGTATTTCAGGGGCGAGGGGCACTGAAGCTTTCTTT
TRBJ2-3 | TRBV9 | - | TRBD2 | CASSALAGTSTDTQYF | TGTGCCAGCAGCGCTTTAGCGGGGACTAGCACAGATACGCAGTATTTT
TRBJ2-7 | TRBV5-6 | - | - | CASSFGRKAYEQYF | TGTGCCAGCAGCTTTGGTAGAAAAGCCTACGAGCAGTACTTC
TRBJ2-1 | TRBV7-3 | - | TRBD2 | CASSLTSGYNEQFF | TGTGCCAGCAGCTTGACTAGCGGATACAATGAGCAGTTCTTC
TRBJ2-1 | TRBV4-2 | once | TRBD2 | CASSQDPRTSGGERFRQFF | TGTGCCAGCAGCCAGGATCCAAGGACTAGCGGGGGGGAGAGGTTTAGGCAGTTCTTC
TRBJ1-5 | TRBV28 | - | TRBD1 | CASSSGGVGNQPQHF | TGTGCCAGCAGCTCAGGGGGCGTGGGCAATCAGCCCCAGCATTTT
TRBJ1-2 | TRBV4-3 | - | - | CASSQGGAYGYTF | TGCGCCAGCAGCCAAGGGGGCGCGTATGGCTACACCTTC
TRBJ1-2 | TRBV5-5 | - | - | CASSLVRLNYGYTF | TGTGCCAGCAGCTTGGTCAGGTTAAACTATGGCTACACCTTC
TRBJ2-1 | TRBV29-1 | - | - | CSVEGLTGSPNNEQFF | TGCAGCGTTGAAGGCCTTACAGGATCCCCGAACAATGAGCAGTTCTTC
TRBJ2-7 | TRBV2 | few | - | CASSGGGLTYEQYF | TGTGCCAGCAGTGGTGGGGGGTTAACCTACGAGCAGTACTTC
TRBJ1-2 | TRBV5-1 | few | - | CASSSPPGRTTNYGYTF | TGCGCCAGCAGCTCACCCCCGGGACGGACTACGAACTATGGCTACACCTTC
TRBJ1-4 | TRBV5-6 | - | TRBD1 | CASSLRQGVFEKLFF | TGTGCCAGCAGCTTGAGGCAGGGGGTTTTTGAAAAACTGTTTTTT
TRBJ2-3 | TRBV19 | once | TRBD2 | CASSIGLAGGPEGDTQYF | TGTGCCAGTAGTATAGGACTAGCGGGGGGACCTGAGGGAGATACGCAGTATTTT
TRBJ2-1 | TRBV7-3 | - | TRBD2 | CASSPGRGAGGPGEQFF | TGTGCCAGCAGCCCAGGGAGGGGTGCGGGAGGGCCAGGAGAGCAGTTCTTC
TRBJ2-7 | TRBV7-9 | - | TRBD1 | CASSLGDRLGEQYF | TGTGCCAGCAGCTTAGGGGACAGGCTCGGCGAGCAGTACTTC
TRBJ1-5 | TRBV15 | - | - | CATSRANQPQHF | TGTGCCACCAGCAGGGCTAATCAGCCCCAGCATTTT
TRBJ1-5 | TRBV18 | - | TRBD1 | CASSPLGDRGLGPQHF | TGTGCCAGCTCACCTCTGGGGGACAGGGGTCTAGGGCCCCAGCATTTT
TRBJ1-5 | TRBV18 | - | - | CASSPPGEGSQPQHF | TGTGCCAGCTCACCACCGGGGGAGGGTAGTCAGCCCCAGCATTTT
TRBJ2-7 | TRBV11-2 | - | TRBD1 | CASSARQGSYEQYF | TGTGCCAGCAGCGCACGACAGGGGTCCTACGAGCAGTACTTC
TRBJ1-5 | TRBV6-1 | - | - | CASSERGKEHF | TGTGCCAGCAGTGAACGGGGGAAGGAGCATTTT
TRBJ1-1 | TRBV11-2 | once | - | CASSLQSRRDTEAFF | TGTGCCAGCAGCTTACAATCCCGGAGGGACACTGAAGCTTTCTTT
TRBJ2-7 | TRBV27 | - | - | CASSYRRDYEQYF | TGTGCCAGCAGTTATCGCAGGGACTACGAGCAGTACTTC
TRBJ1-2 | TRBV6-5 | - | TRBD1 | CASSSGTASNYGYTF | TGTGCCAGCAGCTCTGGGACAGCCTCTAACTATGGCTACACCTTC
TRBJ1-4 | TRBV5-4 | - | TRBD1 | CASSLDRGNEKLFF | TGTGCCAGCAGCCTGGACAGGGGCAATGAAAAACTGTTTTTT
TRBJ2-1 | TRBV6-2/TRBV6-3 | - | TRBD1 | CASSYRTGDHEQFF | TGTGCCAGCAGTTACCGGACAGGCGACCATGAGCAGTTCTTC
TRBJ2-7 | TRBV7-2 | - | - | CASSWGDGFYEQYF | TGTGCCAGCAGCTGGGGGGACGGCTTTTACGAGCAGTACTTC
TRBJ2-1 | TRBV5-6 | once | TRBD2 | CASSSGTRAPNEQFF | TGTGCCAGCAGCTCCGGGACTAGAGCTCCGAATGAGCAGTTCTTC
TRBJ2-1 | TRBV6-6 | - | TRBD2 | CASSLAGGPGEQFF | TGTGCCAGCAGCCTAGCGGGAGGGCCTGGTGAGCAGTTCTTC
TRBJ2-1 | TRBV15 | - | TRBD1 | CATSRDLRDRGGQFF | TGTGCCACCAGCAGAGATCTCAGGGACAGGGGGGGGCAGTTCTTC
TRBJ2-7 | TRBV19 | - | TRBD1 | CASSTDRGGVYEQYF | TGTGCCAGTAGTACAGACAGGGGTGGGGTCTACGAGCAGTACTTC
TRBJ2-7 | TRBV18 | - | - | CASSPGSSGEQYF | TGTGCCAGCTCACCAGGGTCATCAGGCGAGCAGTACTTC
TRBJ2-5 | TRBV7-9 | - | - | CASSQRAGTVQETQYF | TGTGCCAGCAGCCAAAGGGCCGGGACTGTCCAAGAGACCCAGTACTTC
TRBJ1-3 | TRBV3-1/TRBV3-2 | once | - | CASRPSGSGNTIYF | TGTGCCAGCAGACCCTCGGGATCCGGAAACACCATATATTTT
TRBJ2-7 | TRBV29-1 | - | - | CSVVIDSKPYEQYF | TGCAGCGTCGTCATCGACTCTAAACCCTACGAGCAGTACTTC
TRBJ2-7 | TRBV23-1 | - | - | CASSRGQRVKYEQYF | TGCGCCAGCAGTCGGGGCCAGCGGGTCAAATACGAGCAGTACTTC
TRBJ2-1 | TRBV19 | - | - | CASSIILGNINEQFF | TGTGCCAGTAGTATCATACTAGGCAATATCAATGAGCAGTTCTTC
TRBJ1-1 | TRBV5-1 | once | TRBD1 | CASRTGGKVRTEAFF | TGCGCCAGCAGGACAGGGGGCAAAGTGAGGACTGAAGCTTTCTTT
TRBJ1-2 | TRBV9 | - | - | CASSAGHPVLDYGYTF | TGTGCCAGCAGCGCTGGACACCCCGTATTGGACTATGGCTACACCTTC
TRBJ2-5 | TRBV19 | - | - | CASSRASGETQYF | TGTGCCAGTAGCAGGGCTTCGGGAGAGACCCAGTACTTC